The 24 T cell receptor beta chains listed next were all sequenced from one sample in a study of PD-L1 blockade in urothelial cancer. Clones were read by immunoSEQ multiplex PCR, and TCRdb kept only the in-frame ones, dropping some. The table includes about 43,000 clones, roughly 88% detected once. The starting material was PBMCs, obtained around atezolizumab (anti-PD-L1) treatment. The receptor set was obtained from an elderly man with urothelial cancer.

The chain combines TRBV7-2 with TRBJ2-2; TRBD2 agrees at 7 bases. CDR3 size: 17 residues. The trim removed 4 bases at V and 5 bases at J, leaving 13 bases unmatched. Germline-derived CDR1 and CDR2 are SGHTA and FQGNSA. The CDR3 loop reads CASSYPRLALGTGELFF. The CDR3 DNA follows: TGTGCCAGCAGCTACCCCCGACTAGCTCTGGGAACCGGGGAGCTGTTTTTT.

The genes are TRBV19 and TRBJ2-1, with D unclear. CDR3 size: 13 residues. CDR1 and CDR2 from the germline V gene are LNHDA and SQIVND (reference sequence). V was cut by 3 bases and J by 8 bases, with 11 bases left in between. The CDR3 DNA sequence: TGTGCCAGTAGTATCCGGCAGGTCGATGAGCAGTTCTTC. Encoded protein: CASSIRQVDEQFF.

V is TRBV19 and J is TRBJ1-5; D gene unclear. V was pared by 2 bases and J by 2 bases, with 22 bases between. There are 19 residues in the CDR3. Germline assignment: CDR1 LNHDA and CDR2 SQIVND (reference sequence). This CDR3 is CASSIKVWGGSRGNQPQHF. The CDR3 DNA reads as TGTGCCAGTAGTATAAAAGTTTGGGGAGGATCGAGGGGCAATCAGCCCCAGCATTTT.

The chain uses TRBV6-5 and TRBJ2-5; maybe TRBD2 (6 bases). This CDR3 region has 14 residues. From germline, CDR1 is MNHEY and CDR2 SVGAGI. V lost 6 bases and J 4 bases, leaving 15 bases between the germline ends. The CDR3: CASRRYPSVETQYF. Here the CDR3 DNA reads TGTGCCAGCAGACGATATCCTAGCGTAGAGACCCAGTACTTC.

The chain uses TRBV5-1 and TRBJ2-7; D is unresolved. CDR1 SGHRS and CDR2 YFSETQ come from the germline V gene. The CDR3 runs to 15 residues. V was shortened by 0 bases and J by 0 bases, with 10 bases between the two germline ends. Here the CDR3 reads CASSLDAGGSYEQYF. The CDR3 nucleotides read TGCGCCAGCAGCTTGGATGCAGGTGGCTCCTACGAGCAGTACTTC.

The chain combines TRBV2 with TRBJ2-7; 8 nucleotides match TRBD1. Germline CDR1 SNHLY, CDR2 FYNNEI. The J segment lost 5 bases and the V segment lost 4 bases, leaving 10 bases of the junction unmatched. CDR3 size: 15 residues. CDR3 DNA sequence: TGTGCCAGCAGTGCGTTAGCGACAGGGGTGAACGAGCAGTACTTC. Translation gives CASSALATGVNEQYF.

J is TRBJ2-7 and V is TRBV30; 10 nucleotides match TRBD2. The V gene's germline CDR1 is GTSNPN and CDR2 SVGIG (reference sequence). Trimming took 5 bases from V and 7 from J; bases not matched to a gene: 2. The CDR3 has 11 residues. The CDR3 sequence is CAWGGLAEQYF. For the CDR3, the DNA is TGTGCCTGGGGGGGACTAGCGGAGCAGTACTTC.

The chain has TRBV15 and TRBJ2-5; TRBD1 aligns across 8 bases. Germline CDR1 reads LNHNV; CDR2 reads YYDKDF (reference sequence). The CDR3 consists of 20 residues. The V and J ends lost 0 bases and 1 base, in that order; junction bases with no gene match: 16. This chain's CDR3 is CATSRDLRGQGGGTQETQYF. The CDR3 coding sequence is TGTGCCACCAGCAGAGATCTTCGCGGACAGGGAGGAGGCACCCAAGAGACCCAGTACTTC.

This chain connects TRBV27 to TRBJ2-3; 10 bases are shared with TRBD2. Unmatched junction bases numbered 1, after V lost 2 bases and J lost 2 bases. The CDR3 is 15 amino acids. Germline values: CDR1 MNHEY, CDR2 SMNVEV (reference sequence). CDR3 sequence reads: CASSLGLAVTDTQYF. DNA for the CDR3: TGTGCCAGCAGTTTAGGACTAGCGGTCACAGATACGCAGTATTTT.

This clone rates as medium-sized (0.01 to 0.1%). The chain joins TRBV4-1 to TRBJ2-7, with 7 bases identical to TRBD1. This CDR3 is built from 18 residues. Germline loops: CDR1 MGHRA, CDR2 YSYEKL. The J segment lost 0 bases and the V segment lost 1 base, leaving 12 bases of the junction unmatched. CDR3 residues: CASSQVLQDRTSSYEQYF. The CDR3 coding sequence is TGCGCCAGCAGCCAAGTCTTGCAGGACAGGACAAGCTCCTACGAGCAGTACTTC.

The CDR3 spells CASSLAGTRIGEQYF. The CDR3 DNA is TGTGCCAGCAGTCTCGCCGGGACTAGGATAGGTGAGCAGTACTTC. The rearrangement uses TRBV28 and TRBJ2-7; 8 nucleotides align to TRBD2. This CDR3 has 15 amino acids. In germline, CDR1 is MDHEN, CDR2 SYDVKM. V trimming: 5 bases; J trimming: 7 bases; junction bases outside the gene matches: 13.

The J gene is TRBJ2-7, the V gene TRBV10-3, with no clear D. CDR1 and CDR2 from the germline V gene are ENHRY and SYGVKD. The CDR3 contains 12 residues. With 0 bases removed from V and 6 bases from J, the gap between germline ends came to 6 bases. CDR3 region: CAISESSFEQYF. The CDR3 DNA is TGTGCCATCAGTGAGTCGAGCTTCGAGCAGTACTTC.

The chain recombines TRBV28 with TRBJ1-5; maybe TRBD1 (5 bases). The CDR3 runs to 15 residues. From germline, CDR1 is MDHEN and CDR2 SYDVKM. With 6 bases removed from V and 0 bases from J, the gap between germline ends came to 12 bases. This chain's CDR3 is CASSPSRGSNQPQHF. For the CDR3, the DNA is TGTGCCAGCAGCCCTAGTAGGGGTAGCAATCAGCCCCAGCATTTT.

This sequence joins TRBV7-9 and TRBJ2-1, with 7 bases aligning to TRBD2. This CDR3 contains 14 residues. CDR1 SEHNR and CDR2 FQNEAQ come from the germline V gene (reference sequence). V lost 1 base and J lost 5; bases outside the gene matches: 2. CDR3 protein: CASSLGLADNEQFF. The CDR3 DNA reads TGTGCCAGCAGCTTAGGGCTAGCGGACAATGAGCAGTTCTTC.

The J gene is TRBJ2-1, the V gene TRBV10-2; D possibly corresponds to TRBD2 (5 bases). The CDR3 runs to 13 residues. Trimming removed 7 bases at V and 5 bases at J, with 12 bases between. CDR1 and CDR2 (germline): WSHSY, SAAADI. DNA for the CDR3: TGCGCCAGCACCCGGGGATCCCACAATGAGCAGTTCTTC. Translated, it gives CASTRGSHNEQFF.

CDR3 bases: TGTGCCAGCAGTGATGGACAGGGGGTGCGGTATGGCTACACCTTC. Its translation: CASSDGQGVRYGYTF. This rearrangement joins TRBV6-1 to TRBJ1-2; 10 bases align to TRBD1. CDR1 and CDR2 from the germline V gene are MNHNS and SASEGT. The trim removed 3 bases at V and 5 bases at J, leaving 6 bases unmatched. The CDR3 is 15 residues long.

The chain employs TRBV5-4 and TRBJ2-2; D unresolved. Trimming cost V 0 bases and J 2 bases, with 8 bases left between them. Germline V lookup: CDR1 SGHNT, CDR2 YYREEE (reference sequence). This CDR3 comprises 15 residues. For the CDR3, the DNA is TGTGCCAGCAGCTTGGCCCCTACCAACACCGGGGAGCTGTTTTTT. Amino acid sequence: CASSLAPTNTGELFF.

The V and J genes are TRBV28 and TRBJ2-3; perhaps TRBD1 as D (7 bases). Per the germline V gene, CDR1 is MDHEN and CDR2 is SYDVKM. Trimming left V 4 bases short and J 4 bases short, with 18 bases between. The CDR3 totals 16 residues. The CDR3 protein is CASSSSQGGLSDTQYF. CDR3 DNA: TGTGCCAGCAGTTCCAGCCAGGGGGGACTTTCAGATACGCAGTATTTT.

This chain connects TRBV19 to TRBJ2-3; tentatively, D is TRBD2 (5 bases). From germline, CDR1 is LNHDA and CDR2 SQIVND (reference sequence). The V end lost 7 bases, the J end lost 6 bases, and 17 bases lay between the germline ends. CDR3 length: 14 amino acids. CDR3 DNA: TGTGCCAGTAAGCAGGAGGATGGTGTCGATACGCAGTATTTT. It specifies CASKQEDGVDTQYF.

The chain links TRBV18 to TRBJ1-2; TRBD1 agrees at 10 bases. The CDR3 extends over 15 amino acids. Germline V gene data show CDR1 as KGHSH and CDR2 as LQKENI. Unmatched junction bases numbered 9, after V lost 5 bases and J lost 6 bases. Here the CDR3 reads CASSRDGQGGNGYTF. In DNA form, the CDR3 reads TGTGCCAGCTCAAGAGACGGACAGGGGGGGAATGGCTACACCTTC.

The rearrangement uses TRBV30 and TRBJ2-2, with D perhaps matching TRBD2 (5 bases). V lost 2 bases and J 5 bases, leaving 6 bases between the germline ends. The CDR3 is 12 residues long. The germline V gene has CDR1 GTSNPN and CDR2 SVGIG (reference sequence). In nucleotides, the CDR3 is TGTGCCTGGAGTTCGGGGACCGGGGAGCTGTTTTTT. As protein: CAWSSGTGELFF.

In its sample, this clone was seen once. The CDR3 region has the DNA TGTGCCAGCAGCGCGTGGACAGGCGGGTACGAGCAGTACTTC. Protein: CASSAWTGGYEQYF. The chain links TRBV7-9 to TRBJ2-7; 7 nucleotides line up with TRBD1. Germline CDR1 and CDR2: SEHNR and FQNEAQ (reference sequence). The CDR3 is made up of 14 amino acids. Trimming took 5 bases from V and 4 from J; bases not matched to a gene: 8.

The chain recombines TRBV28 with TRBJ2-2; D is possibly TRBD1 (5 bases). CDR1 and CDR2 from the germline V gene are MDHEN and SYDVKM. The CDR3 consists of 15 residues. Trimming took 3 bases from V and 9 from J, leaving 17 bases between them. The CDR3, as DNA: TGTGCCAGCAGTTTTGGCGACAGACTCGGAAGGGAGCTGTTTTTT. Protein: CASSFGDRLGRELFF.

The J gene is TRBJ2-3, the V gene TRBV28; 7 positions agree with TRBD2. The germline V gene encodes CDR1 MDHEN and CDR2 SYDVKM. V dropped 2 bases and J dropped 6; count of bases not matched to a gene: 11. The CDR3 sequence is 16 residues long. The CDR3 spells CASSLGGRGGEDTQYF. Here the CDR3 DNA reads TGTGCCAGCAGTTTAGGGGGACGCGGGGGAGAGGATACGCAGTATTTT.